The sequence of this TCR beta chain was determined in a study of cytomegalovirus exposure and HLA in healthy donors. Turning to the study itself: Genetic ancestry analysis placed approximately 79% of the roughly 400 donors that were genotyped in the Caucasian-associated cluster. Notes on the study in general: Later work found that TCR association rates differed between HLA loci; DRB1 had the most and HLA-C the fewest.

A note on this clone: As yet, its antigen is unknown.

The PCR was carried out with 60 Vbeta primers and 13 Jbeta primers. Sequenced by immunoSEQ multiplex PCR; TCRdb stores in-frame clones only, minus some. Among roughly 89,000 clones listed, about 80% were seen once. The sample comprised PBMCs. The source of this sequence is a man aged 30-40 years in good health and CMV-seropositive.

CDR3 nucleotide sequence: TGTGCCAGCAGCCCGGCGGGGACAACTAATGAAAAACTGTTTTTT. The encoded protein is CASSPAGTTNEKLFF. The gene calls are TRBV7-9 and TRBJ1-4, with unresolved D. The CDR3 is 15 amino acids. V lost 5 bases and J lost 0, with 10 bases in between. Germline V gene sequence: CDR1 SEHNR, CDR2 FQNEAQ (reference sequence).